This TCR beta chain was captured by sequencing in a study of blood T cell repertoires in COVID-19. Study at large: The analysed material was cDNA or gDNA that came from T cells, B-cell-depleted T cells, or PBMCs.

Trimming cost V 0 bases and J 0 bases; bases outside gene matches: 2. The V gene's germline CDR1 is SGHDT and CDR2 YYEEEE. The CDR3 is 16 residues long. Under the authors' procedure: Scientists estimated how many nucleated cells there were by amplifying reference gene primers. Produced via immunoSEQ multiplex PCR; TCRdb's table is partial and in-frame only. D and trimming were read from the DNA, whereas the V and J calls and clone size are those reported in that table. The table records fewer than 350,000 clones, 65% to 90% of them present only once. The chain recombines TRBV5-6 with TRBJ1-4; 7 nucleotides agree with TRBD1. The sequenced sample was peripheral blood. This TCR was recovered from a woman in her sixties or seventies with active or convalescent COVID-19. The CDR3 nucleotides read TGTGCCAGCAGCTTGGAGCAGGGGGCAACTAATGAAAAACTGTTTTTT. This encodes CASSLEQGATNEKLFF.